This TCR beta chain was recovered during a study of shared clonotypes between healthy human individuals. This CDR3 has 14 residues. V gave up 0 bases and J gave up 2 bases, with 8 bases separating them. Germline V gives CDR1 LNHNV, CDR2 YYDKDF (reference sequence). Here immunoSEQ multiplex PCR was the method, and the copy in TCRdb shows in-frame clones only, minus some. The sample records about 1 million clones, about 77% being singletons. A word on this clone: Its antigen is as yet unknown.

Study-level points and caveats: Larger estimated richness was generally recorded for naive subsets relative to memory subsets. Sorted-subset sequencing, rarefaction showed, was incomplete despite large depth.

This sequence originates from a man between 18 and 29 years old in good health. Sample: memory CD4+ T cells sorted from blood. Subset indicated: CD45RA-negative fraction. The genes are TRBV15 and TRBJ2-7; D is undetermined. The CDR3 here is CATSRDRAAYEQYF. CDR3 sequence (DNA): TGTGCCACCAGCAGAGATCGGGCAGCCTACGAGCAGTACTTC.